This note documents a single TCR beta chain sequence. No antigen is known for it. Combining a sample-barcoded 5' primer with a J-beta primer mix, a second PCR ran for roughly 7 to 12 cycles. MiXCR was run by TCRdb on the 5' RACE reads, yielding one entry per CDR3 protein. The sample contains about 970,000 distinct CDR3 sequences, approximately 50% of which appear only once. This record comes from a study of blood T cells in healthy people across ages. Study information: T cells yielded about one barcoded beta molecule per two cells through template switching.

CDR3 size: 15 residues. Trimming pared 1 base from V and 2 bases from J, leaving 11 bases between. Germline V gene data show CDR1 as SGHRS and CDR2 as YFSETQ. Study-level findings and limits: Observed TCR beta diversity showed a strong correlation with the percentage of naive T cells as measured by flow cytometry.

The gene calls are TRBV5-1 and TRBJ2-3; D possibly corresponds to TRBD1 (6 bases). The sample was blood. The TCR comes from a woman in her sixties in good health. CDR3 DNA sequence: TGCGCCAGCAGCTTGTATGGGGGCCCCACAGATACGCAGTATTTT. This gives the protein CASSLYGGPTDTQYF.